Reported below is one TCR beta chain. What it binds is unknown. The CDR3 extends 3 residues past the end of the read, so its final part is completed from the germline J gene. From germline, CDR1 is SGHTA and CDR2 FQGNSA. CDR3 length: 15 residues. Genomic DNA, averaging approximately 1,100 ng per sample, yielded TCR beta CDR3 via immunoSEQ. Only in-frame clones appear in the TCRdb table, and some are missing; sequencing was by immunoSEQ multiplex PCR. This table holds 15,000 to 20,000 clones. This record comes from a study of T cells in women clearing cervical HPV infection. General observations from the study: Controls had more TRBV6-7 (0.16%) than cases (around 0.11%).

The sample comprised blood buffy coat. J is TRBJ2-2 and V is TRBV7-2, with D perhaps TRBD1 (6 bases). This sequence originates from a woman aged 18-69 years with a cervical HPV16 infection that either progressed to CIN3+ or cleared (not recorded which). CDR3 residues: CASSPDRLWGEKLFF. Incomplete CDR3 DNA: TGTGCCAGCAGCCCTGACAGGCTTTGGGGCGAAAAG.